A selection of T cell receptor beta chains follows, all from one sample in a study of post-analysis software for immune sequencing data. Using its own MiXCR run on the PCR reads, TCRdb lists one record per CDR3 protein. The sample lists roughly 650,000 distinct CDR3 sequences; 59% were seen once. Sequenced input: blood. The receptors stem from a girl aged 2 to 9 with multiple sclerosis. The CDR3 runs from the conserved cysteine through the conserved F or W. The D gene is left open where the match is weak. Part of the rows lack a size; the others show once, few, many or a class for expanded clones.

TRBJ2-2,NA,TRBV5-1,16,NA,TGCGCCAGCAGCTCTCCGACTGAGTGGTTCACCGGGGAGCTGTTTTTT,CASSSPTEWFTGELFF
TRBJ2-1,TRBD1,TRBV28,14,NA,TGTGCCAGCCAGAGGGACAGCTCCTACAATGTGCAGTTCTTC,CASQRDSSYNVQFF
TRBJ2-4,TRBD2,TRBV20-1,18,once,TGCAGTGCTAGAGGGCGGCTAGCGGGAGAAGGGACCAAAAACATTCAGTACTTC,CSARGRLAGEGTKNIQYF
TRBJ1-1,NA,TRBV11-2,12,few,TGTGCCAGCAGCTTACGCCACACTGAAGCTTTCTTT,CASSLRHTEAFF
TRBJ2-5,NA,TRBV6-1,12,NA,TGTGCCGGCAGGGGCCCCCAGGAGACCCAGTACTTC,CAGRGPQETQYF
TRBJ1-2,NA,TRBV7-2,15,few,TGTGCCAGCAGCTTAGCACACCTCCGCCCTTATGGCTACACCTTC,CASSLAHLRPYGYTF
TRBJ2-5,NA,TRBV28,15,NA,TGTGCCAGCAGGAGACTTCAGGGGGGCCAAGAGACCCAGTACTTC,CASRRLQGGQETQYF
TRBJ2-1,NA,TRBV9,15,NA,TGTGCCAGCAGCGTAGAGGGATATCTCTACAATGAGCAGTTCTTC,CASSVEGYLYNEQFF
TRBJ2-7,TRBD1,TRBV7-9,15,NA,TGTGCCAGCAGCTTAGACAGGGGAATGTGGAACGAGCAGTACTTC,CASSLDRGMWNEQYF
TRBJ1-5,NA,TRBV20-1,13,few,TGCAGTGCTGGATCGGACCCCAATCAGCCCCAGCATTTT,CSAGSDPNQPQHF
TRBJ2-5,TRBD2,TRBV6-5,13,NA,TGTGCCACCCTGGGACTAGCGGAAGAGACCCAGTACTTC,CATLGLAEETQYF
TRBJ2-5,TRBD2,TRBV5-1,13,once,TGCGCCAGCTGGCTAGCGGGAGAAGAGACCCAGTACTTC,CASWLAGEETQYF
TRBJ2-1,NA,TRBV10-3,15,NA,TGTGCCATCAGTGAGAGTAGCGACGGTTACAATGAGCAGTTCTTC,CAISESSDGYNEQFF
TRBJ2-7,TRBD1,TRBV10-3,11,NA,TGTGCCATCGGGACAGGCTACGAGCAGTACTTC,CAIGTGYEQYF